This TCR beta chain was recovered during a study of OX40 agonist ivuxolimab in advanced cancers. The study's findings and limits: At doses 0.1 to 3.0 mg/kg, CD4+ and CD8+ clones expanded.

Sequencing used immunoSEQ multiplex PCR; TCRdb keeps in-frame clones, though not all of them. The sample has tens of thousands of clones, around 85% seen once. On this clone itself: Its antigen is not known.

V was clipped by 5 bases and J by 5 bases; unmatched bases: 7. This CDR3 is 15 amino acids long. The V gene's germline CDR1 is MGHDK and CDR2 SYGVNS. The source is an adult with an advanced solid tumor such as melanoma, head and neck, liver or kidney cancer. This material consisted of CD4+ or CD8+ T cells sorted from blood, taken in a trial of the OX40 agonist ivuxolimab. The rearrangement joins TRBV25-1 to TRBJ2-2, with 8 bases identical to TRBD1. The DNA of the CDR3 is TGTGCCAGCAGTCTTGCTACAGGGGGGACCGGGGAGCTGTTTTTT. Amino acids: CASSLATGGTGELFF.